This TCR beta chain appears in the sequencing data of a study of OX40 agonist ivuxolimab in advanced cancers. For the study in its entirety: Ivuxolimab was an agonistic, fully human IgG2 monoclonal antibody directed against OX40 (CD134), a costimulatory receptor. The dose-escalation cohort was over 70% male with a mean age of about 58 years, ranging from roughly 20 to 80. Among the roughly 50 dose-escalation patients, about 19 had hepatocellular carcinoma, 15 or so melanoma, 9 renal cell carcinoma and 9 head and neck cancer. The purpose of peripheral TCRbeta sequencing was to test whether ivuxolimab changed TCR sequence diversity and led to clonal T-cell expansion. Intravenous ivuxolimab was administered to patients every 2 weeks at six dose levels: 0.01, 0.1, 0.3, 1.5, 3 and 10 mg/kg. Patients were allowed to have had prior anti-PD-1, anti-PD-L1 or anti-CTLA-4 therapy, and 40% of the dose-escalation patients had previously received checkpoint inhibitors. Partial responses were achieved by three dose-escalation patients, of whom one had hepatocellular carcinoma and two had cutaneous melanoma. The paper reports the monotherapy dose-escalation portion (N of about 50 patients) of the phase I ivuxolimab trial. What the work shows at the level of the full study, not this receptor alone: Low levels of normalized T-cell clonal expansion were also seen in some patients who did not respond. The antigen specificity of the peripheral T cells that underwent clonal expansion was not determined. After ivuxolimab, more expanded clones were found on average in CD8+ T cells than in CD4+ T cells. In partial responders in the 0.1-3.0 mg/kg groups, normalized peripheral clonal expansion was found to be among the lowest, especially among CD8+ T cells. At doses of 0.1 to 3.0 mg/kg, clonal expansion of both CD4+ and CD8+ T cells in blood was seen between baseline and week 6.

Patients with autoimmune disease history or receiving systemic immunosuppression were excluded from the trial. Peripheral blood for TCR sequencing was collected from all dose cohorts at baseline, on cycle 4 day 1, and on cycle 7 day 1. Samples came from an open-label, multicenter, first-in-human phase I dose-escalation trial of ivuxolimab. Adults with locally advanced or metastatic head and neck squamous cell, hepatocellular, melanoma or renal cell carcinoma were enrolled in the trial. Before TCR sequencing, CD4+ and CD8+ T cells were separately sorted from peripheral blood. Genomic DNA was extracted from sorted cells for sequencing of the TCRbeta CDR3 region. The immunoSEQ Assay was used to sequence the TCRbeta CDR3 regions. TCRdb mirrors the immuneACCESS table, restricted to in-frame sequences. Some clones are absent from its copies; in checked studies, under half trace to an unresolved V gene, and the reason for the others is unknown. The sample table records around 80,000 clones; about 90% of these occur just once. Clones ranked in the top ten supply over 8.5% of the sample.

A word on this clone: Its antigen is currently not known. No base quality values were provided; no much bigger clone lies one nucleotide off.

This receptor was identified in an adult with an advanced solid tumor such as melanoma, head and neck, liver or kidney cancer. Sequences were derived from CD4+ or CD8+ T cells sorted from blood, sampled in a trial of the OX40 agonist ivuxolimab.

The DNA sequence is TGTGCCAGCAGAGCTAGCGGGGGGGCCATGAATGAGCAGTTCTTC. Its coded protein is CASRASGGAMNEQFF. Recombination joined TRBV2 with TRBJ2-1, with 12 bases in between that match TRBD2. From its cysteine to its phenylalanine, the CDR3 spans 15 amino acids. Only CDR3 DNA remains: 45 bases, in frame from the first base. Germline trimming: 6 bases from V, 7 bases from J; junction bases outside gene matches: 7. Looking up the germline V gene yields CDR1 SNHLY and CDR2 FYNNEI.